What follows are 24 T cell receptor beta chains derived from one specimen sequenced in a study of control samples from healthy donors and cancer patients. The assay was immunoSEQ multiplex PCR, and TCRdb's table has in-frame clones only and misses some. This sample has 100,000 to 150,000 clones; around 94% occur once, and the top ten carry roughly 0.54%. The sequencing sample was made of PBMCs. The receptors were sampled from an elderly man with head and neck cancer.

The chain joins TRBV6-5 to TRBJ2-5; D possibly matches TRBD1 or TRBD2 (6 bases each). The ends were cut back, 6 bases at V and 3 bases at J, with 17 bases in the middle. This CDR3 comprises 15 residues. The germline V gene encodes CDR1 MNHEY and CDR2 SVGAGI. As DNA, the CDR3 is TGTGCCAGCAGAACCTCTACGGGGGCGGAAGAGACCCAGTACTTC. It codes for CASRTSTGAEETQYF.

This rearrangement joins TRBV15 to TRBJ1-2; a weak D match, TRBD1 (6 bases). Germline V gene lookup returns CDR1 LNHNV and CDR2 YYDKDF (reference sequence). The CDR3 has 15 amino acids. V dropped 3 bases and J dropped 4 bases, with 15 bases sitting between them. The CDR3 DNA is TGTGCCACCAGCAGGGATAGGGGGAGAAGCTATGGCTACACCTTC. This sequence encodes CATSRDRGRSYGYTF.

The rearrangement uses TRBV9 and TRBJ1-6, with D maybe TRBD1 (6 bases). This CDR3 has 15 amino acids. CDR1 and CDR2 (germline): SGDLS, YYNGEE. The germline V and J ends were trimmed by 0 bases and 8 bases, with 12 bases remaining between them. CDR3 in DNA: TGTGCCAGCAGCGTAGTCTCAGGGGCTGATTCACCCCTCCACTTT. Translating it yields CASSVVSGADSPLHF. Using reference TRBV9 and TRBJ1-6 for the parts outside the CDR3, the full variable domain is DSGVTQTPKHLITATGQRVTLRCSPRSGDLSVYWYQQSLDQGLQFLIQYYNGEERAKGNILERFSAQQFPDLHSELNLSSLELGDSALYFCASSVVSGADSPLHFGNGTRLTVT.

Remarks on this clone: This CDR3 is also generated by other DNA sequences in the sample. The chain employs TRBV12-3 or TRBV12-4 and TRBJ2-5, with unresolved D. Trimming cost V 1 base and J 4 bases, with 1 base left between them. The CDR3 consists of 11 residues. Here the CDR3 reads CASSLGETQYF. The CDR3, as DNA: TGTGCCAGCAGTTTAGGAGAGACCCAGTACTTC.

The CDR3 reads CATSRARLAPETQYF. The DNA for the CDR3 is TGTGCCACCAGCAGAGCTCGACTAGCTCCTGAGACCCAGTACTTC. The chain links TRBV15 to TRBJ2-5; 7 positions agree with TRBD2. V was pared by 1 base and J by 5 bases, with 7 bases of the junction left unmatched. The CDR3 runs 15 residues. Germline values: CDR1 LNHNV, CDR2 YYDKDF (reference sequence).

V is TRBV15 and J is TRBJ2-5; maybe TRBD1 (5 bases). Germline V lookup: CDR1 LNHNV, CDR2 YYDKDF (reference sequence). Trimming removed 3 bases from V and 0 bases from J, with 8 bases in between. The CDR3 extends over 14 amino acids. The CDR3 here is CATSSRQNQETQYF. DNA for the CDR3: TGTGCCACCAGCAGTAGACAGAACCAAGAGACCCAGTACTTC.

This clone was counted a few times. The chain recombines TRBV9 with TRBJ2-5, with 9 bases matching TRBD2. Looked up from germline, CDR1 is SGDLS and CDR2 is YYNGEE. There are 18 residues in the CDR3. V lost 0 bases to trimming and J lost 2 bases; unmatched junction nucleotides: 11. Here the CDR3 DNA reads TGTGCCAGCAGCGTAGAGGCCCGGGCTAGCGGGGCTCAAGAGACCCAGTACTTC. Protein product: CASSVEARASGAQETQYF.

This chain uses TRBV6-5 with TRBJ1-2, with TRBD1 matching 7 bases. CDR3 length: 12 residues. Germline values: CDR1 MNHEY, CDR2 SVGAGI. V was pared by 8 bases and J by 7 bases, with 7 bases of the junction left unmatched. The CDR3 DNA reads as TGTGCCAGCGGACGACAGGGTAGTGGCTACACCTTC. It yields the protein CASGRQGSGYTF.

The chain is built from TRBV16 and TRBJ2-5; 8 bases line up with TRBD2. CDR1 is KGHSY, CDR2 FQNENV, per germline. This CDR3 is built from 16 residues. V shed 1 base, J shed 7 bases, and the junction held 11 bases outside the gene matches. The CDR3 region has the DNA TGTGCCAGCAGCCAATACCTCGGGGGGGCCGGGAGGACCCAGTACTTC. Residues: CASSQYLGGAGRTQYF.

The CDR3 DNA sequence: TGTGCCAGCACCCCGACCGGGACAGGAGTCTATGGCTACACCTTC. The encoded protein is CASTPTGTGVYGYTF. This rearrangement joins TRBV7-9 to TRBJ1-2; 8 bases are a match to TRBD1. CDR1 is SEHNR and CDR2 is FQNEAQ in the germline V gene (reference sequence). Trimming at V came to 7 bases and at J to 4 bases, leaving 11 bases not matched to a gene. The CDR3 loop spans 15 amino acids.

The chain combines TRBV30 with TRBJ1-5; D gene ambiguous. CDR3 size: 13 residues. V was trimmed by 3 bases and J by 3 bases, leaving 9 bases between them. Per germline, CDR1 GTSNPN and CDR2 SVGIG (reference sequence). CDR3 region: CAWRSDNNQPQHF. CDR3 sequence (DNA): TGTGCCTGGAGATCCGACAACAATCAGCCCCAGCATTTT.

In its sample, this clone was seen once. V usage is TRBV5-6 and J usage is TRBJ1-3, with D perhaps matching TRBD1 (6 bases). Between the trimmed V and J ends, which lost 6 bases and 2 bases, there was a span of 15 bases. From germline, CDR1 is SGHDT and CDR2 YYEEEE. This CDR3 spans 15 amino acids. Here the CDR3 reads CASNDLTGPGNTIYF. Written as DNA, the CDR3 is TGTGCCAGCAATGACCTCACAGGGCCTGGAAACACCATATATTTT. The full variable domain, in which reference TRBV5-6 and TRBJ1-3 provide the parts outside the CDR3, is DAGVTQSPTHLIKTRGQQVTLRCSPKSGHDTVSWYQQALGQGPQFIFQYYEEEERQRGNFPDRFSGHQFPNYSSELNVNALLLGDSALYLCASNDLTGPGNTIYFGEGSWLTVV.

This chain connects TRBV9 to TRBJ2-6; D is ambiguous. CDR3 length: 16 amino acids. CDR1 SGDLS and CDR2 YYNGEE come from the germline V gene. Trimming cost V 3 bases and J 0 bases, with 10 bases left between them. Here the CDR3 DNA reads TGTGCCAGCAGCGCCCACAGTTTCTCTGGGGCCAACGTCCTGACTTTC. It is translated as CASSAHSFSGANVLTF.

The genes are TRBV30 and TRBJ2-7; 8 bases fit TRBD1. The CDR3 consists of 15 residues. After removal of 2 bases from V and 7 bases from J, the junction contained 13 bases not matched to a gene. Germline CDR1 reads GTSNPN; CDR2 reads SVGIG (reference sequence). This chain's CDR3 is CAWSRLLSGGGEQYF. CDR3 coding DNA: TGTGCCTGGAGTAGGTTGCTCTCAGGGGGCGGGGAGCAGTACTTC.

The CDR3 DNA reads TGTGCCAGCAGCCCGGGACAGGGATATTATGGCTACACCTTC. Encoded protein: CASSPGQGYYGYTF. This sequence joins TRBV3-1 (or the pseudogene TRBV3-2) and TRBJ1-2; TRBD1 matches at 9 bases. This CDR3 region has 14 residues. With 4 bases clipped from V and 5 bases from J, the junction kept 5 bases outside the gene matches. Germline V lookup: CDR1 LGHDT, CDR2 YNNKEL (reference sequence).

The gene calls are TRBV28 and TRBJ1-2; the D gene is possibly TRBD1 (5 bases). The germline V and J ends were trimmed by 2 bases and 4 bases, with 5 bases remaining between them. This CDR3 comprises 12 residues. The germline gives CDR1 MDHEN, CDR2 SYDVKM. The DNA for the CDR3 is TGTGCCAGCAGTTTAAGGGGCTATGGCTACACCTTC. It specifies CASSLRGYGYTF.

This clone was seen a handful of times. The chain has TRBV28 and TRBJ2-2; TRBD2 is a possible D gene (5 bases). Trimming shortened V by 8 bases and J by 2 bases, and 15 bases separated the two germline ends. This CDR3 is 15 amino acids long. Germline lookup yields CDR1 MDHEN and CDR2 SYDVKM. The CDR3 nucleotides read TGTGCCAGCCGAAGGAGACTATACAACACCGGGGAGCTGTTTTTT. It encodes CASRRRLYNTGELFF.

The J gene is TRBJ2-1, the V gene TRBV7-9; possible D gene TRBD1, 5 bases. Trimming removed 1 base at V and 0 bases at J, with 16 bases between. CDR3 length: 18 amino acids. The germline gives CDR1 SEHNR, CDR2 FQNEAQ (reference sequence). The CDR3 here is CASSLDRQPASSYNEQFF. CDR3 coding DNA: TGTGCCAGCAGCTTAGACCGACAGCCTGCGAGCTCCTACAATGAGCAGTTCTTC.

The genes are TRBV19 and TRBJ2-7, with 8 nucleotides matching TRBD1. The V gene end was trimmed by 7 bases and the J gene end by 5 bases; junction bases not matched to a gene: 7. Germline CDR1 is LNHDA and CDR2 is SQIVND (reference sequence). This CDR3 has 13 residues. CDR3 in amino acids: CASIGQGYHEQYF. The CDR3 coding sequence is TGTGCCAGTATCGGACAGGGTTACCACGAGCAGTACTTC.

The V and J genes are TRBV14 and TRBJ2-1; 7 bases are a match to TRBD1. The CDR3 extends over 14 amino acids. Germline V lookup: CDR1 SGHDN, CDR2 FVKESK. V was clipped by 7 bases and J by 9 bases; unmatched bases: 12. The CDR3 is CASTRGRRDSEQFF. For the CDR3, the DNA is TGTGCCAGCACCCGGGGCCGTCGGGACAGTGAGCAGTTCTTC.

The chain combines TRBV7-6 with TRBJ1-5; no reliable D call. This CDR3 contains 13 residues. V lost 3 bases and J lost 7, with 10 bases in between. Germline V gives CDR1 SGHVS, CDR2 FNYEAQ. The CDR3 DNA reads as TGTGCCAGCAGCTTGTGGGCAGAACAGCCCCAGCATTTT. It specifies CASSLWAEQPQHF.

The gene calls are TRBV18 and TRBJ1-2, with 8 bases aligning to TRBD1. CDR1 is KGHSH and CDR2 is LQKENI in the germline V gene. Losses at the gene ends were 3 bases for V and 9 bases for J; bases not matched to a gene: 12. This CDR3 has 15 amino acids. In nucleotides, the CDR3 is TGTGCCAGCTCACCGGGACAGGCCCAAATAAGCAGCTACACCTTC. Its translation is CASSPGQAQISSYTF.

The V call is TRBV5-4, the J call TRBJ1-6; tentatively, D is TRBD1 (6 bases). V was shortened by 7 bases and J by 7 bases, with 15 bases between the two germline ends. Germline CDR1 SGHNT, CDR2 YYREEE (reference sequence). This CDR3 has 14 residues. The CDR3 spells CASGEDSRNSPLHF. The DNA of the CDR3 is TGTGCCAGCGGGGAGGACAGTCGCAATTCACCCCTCCACTTT.

The V and J genes are TRBV5-1 and TRBJ2-1; TRBD1 matches 7 bases. The CDR3 is made up of 15 amino acids. CDR1 and CDR2 from the germline V gene are SGHRS and YFSETQ. Unmatched junction bases numbered 12, after V lost 4 bases and J lost 8 bases. The CDR3 DNA reads TGCGCCAGCAGCCCGGCGACAGGGAGTATGGATGAGCAGTTCTTC. Translating it yields CASSPATGSMDEQFF.